These 14 T cell receptor beta chains originate from one sample sequenced in a study of cytomegalovirus exposure and HLA in healthy donors. PCR amplification relied on 60 Vbeta primers (plus 13 Jbeta primers). Profiled with immunoSEQ multiplex PCR; TCRdb holds only in-frame clones, not every one. The sample holds about 47,000 clones; approximately 68% are singletons and the top ten take around 5.9%. Sequenced sample: PBMCs. The receptors stem from a man aged 25 to 40 in good health and CMV-seronegative.

This chain joins TRBV6-1 and TRBJ2-7, with TRBD1 as a possible D gene (6 bases). Germline CDR1 is MNHNS and CDR2 is SASEGT. The germline V and J ends were trimmed by 2 bases and 2 bases, with 10 bases remaining between them. CDR3 length: 14 residues. DNA for the CDR3: TGTGCCAGCAGTGAATTCAGGGGCCCCTACGAGCAGTACTTC. It codes for CASSEFRGPYEQYF.

Comments on this clone: This specimen includes other DNA sequences encoding the same CDR3. V and J are TRBV6-4 and TRBJ2-1; 11 nucleotides match TRBD2. The CDR3 spans 15 residues. CDR1 MRHNA and CDR2 SNTAGT come from the germline V gene. Trimming at V came to 2 bases and at J to 3 bases, leaving 0 bases not matched to a gene. The CDR3: CASSDGTSGYNEQFF. The CDR3 coding sequence is TGTGCCAGCAGTGACGGGACTAGCGGCTACAATGAGCAGTTCTTC.

V usage is TRBV2 and J usage is TRBJ2-3; 10 bases agree with TRBD1. The CDR3 consists of 15 residues. V shed 7 bases and J 4 bases; nucleotides not matched to a gene: 8. Per germline, CDR1 SNHLY and CDR2 FYNNEI. This CDR3 reads CASTLTGGASDTQYF. In DNA form, the CDR3 reads TGTGCCAGCACCTTGACAGGGGGCGCGTCAGATACGCAGTATTTT.

The CDR3, as DNA: TGTGCCAGCAGTGCGAGACAGGGGGTGCTTTCCGAGCAGTACTTC. This sequence encodes CASSARQGVLSEQYF. The chain links TRBV27 to TRBJ2-7, with 9 bases aligning to TRBD1. The germline CDR1 and CDR2 sequences are MNHEY and SMNVEV (reference sequence). The V gene end was trimmed by 5 bases and the J gene end by 6 bases; junction bases not matched to a gene: 11. This CDR3 comprises 15 residues.

V and J are TRBV4-1 and TRBJ1-2; no clear D gene. Germline V gene sequence: CDR1 MGHRA, CDR2 YSYEKL. The CDR3 covers 15 residues. V lost 2 bases, J lost 4 bases, and 14 bases lay in between. The CDR3 region is CASSQTEISPYGYTF. The CDR3 bases are TGCGCCAGCAGCCAAACGGAGATTTCTCCCTATGGCTACACCTTC.

This clone was detected only a few times. CDR3 in amino acids: CASSLTDRGREAFF. The CDR3 DNA sequence: TGTGCCAGCAGCTTGACGGACAGGGGGCGGGAAGCTTTCTTT. The V call is TRBV7-9, the J call TRBJ1-1; 11 bases line up with TRBD1. CDR3 size: 14 residues. The V segment lost 3 bases and the J segment 8 bases; nucleotides outside the gene matches: 5. Per germline, CDR1 SEHNR and CDR2 FQNEAQ (reference sequence).

The count of this clone is one. The chain couples TRBV10-3 to TRBJ2-2, with 9 bases lining up with TRBD1. J gave up 4 bases and V 5 bases, and 17 bases lay outside the gene matches. There are 19 residues in the CDR3. The germline gives CDR1 ENHRY, CDR2 SYGVKD. The CDR3 loop is CAISQLPAGTGITTGELFF. As DNA, the CDR3 is TGTGCCATCAGTCAACTACCCGCAGGGACAGGGATTACCACCGGGGAGCTGTTTTTT.

The V gene is TRBV29-1, the J gene TRBJ1-2; 7 bases are shared with TRBD1. Germline V gene data show CDR1 as SQVTM and CDR2 as ANQGSEA. The CDR3 sequence is 15 residues long. Unmatched junction bases numbered 15, after V lost 5 bases and J lost 6 bases. CDR3 loop: CSVKLSDRASNGYTF. CDR3 DNA: TGCAGCGTTAAGTTATCCGACAGGGCGAGCAATGGCTACACCTTC.

This chain joins TRBV2 and TRBJ1-2; 8 positions match TRBD1. The CDR3 is made up of 15 amino acids. V dropped 0 bases and J dropped 6; count of bases not matched to a gene: 6. Germline lookup yields CDR1 SNHLY and CDR2 FYNNEI. For the CDR3, the DNA is TGTGCCAGCAGTGAAGCCGGACAGGGAGGGGATGGCTACACCTTC. Translating it yields CASSEAGQGGDGYTF. Full variable domain (remainder filled in from reference TRBV2 and TRBJ1-2): EPEVTQTPSHQVTQMGQEVILRCVPISNHLYFYWYRQILGQKVEFLVSFYNNEISEKSEIFDDQFSVERPDGSNFTLKIRSTKLEDSAMYFCASSEAGQGGDGYTFGSGTRLTVV.

V is TRBV27 and J is TRBJ1-5; a possible D gene is TRBD1 (6 bases). The ends were cut back, 2 bases at V and 5 bases at J, with 10 bases in the middle. CDR3 length: 14 residues. Germline V gene sequence: CDR1 MNHEY, CDR2 SMNVEV (reference sequence). CDR3 nucleotide sequence: TGTGCCAGCAGTTTAGGGCAGGGGTATCAGCCCCAGCATTTT. This gives the protein CASSLGQGYQPQHF.

The chain couples TRBV29-1 to TRBJ2-3, with 10 bases fitting TRBD2. The junction had 9 bases not matched to a gene; V was cut back by 4 bases and J by 8 bases. Germline loops: CDR1 SQVTM, CDR2 ANQGSEA. The CDR3 is 14 residues long. CDR3 region: CSVGLAGIKGTQYF. The CDR3 region has the DNA TGCAGCGTTGGACTAGCGGGTATCAAGGGTACGCAGTATTTT.

The chain's CDR3 is CASSLPQGTVTIGYTF. The CDR3 nucleotides read TGTGCCAGCAGCTTGCCACAGGGTACCGTAACTATTGGCTACACCTTC. The gene calls are TRBV5-4 and TRBJ1-2; D is possibly TRBD1 (6 bases). The V end lost 1 base, the J end lost 7 bases, and 20 bases lay between the germline ends. CDR1 is SGHNT and CDR2 is YYREEE in the germline V gene (reference sequence). The CDR3 is 16 residues long.

The chain uses TRBV6-6 and TRBJ2-7; TRBD2 might be the D (6 bases). The V gene's germline CDR1 is MNHNY and CDR2 SVGAGI (reference sequence). CDR3 length: 11 residues. Trimming left V 5 bases short and J 5 bases short, with 7 bases between. CDR3 protein: CASSTGDEQYF. In DNA form, the CDR3 reads TGTGCCAGCAGTACGGGGGACGAGCAGTACTTC.

The chain is built from TRBV9 and TRBJ1-1; D is possibly TRBD1 (5 bases). Trimming shortened V by 4 bases and J by 4 bases, and 14 bases separated the two germline ends. Germline CDR1 is SGDLS and CDR2 is YYNGEE. This CDR3 region has 14 residues. The CDR3 protein is CASSPGGGGTEAFF. CDR3 in DNA: TGTGCCAGCAGCCCGGGGGGGGGAGGCACTGAAGCTTTCTTT. Supplemented by reference TRBV9 and TRBJ1-1, the full variable domain reads DSGVTQTPKHLITATGQRVTLRCSPRSGDLSVYWYQQSLDQGLQFLIQYYNGEERAKGNILERFSAQQFPDLHSELNLSSLELGDSALYFCASSPGGGGTEAFFGQGTRLTVV.